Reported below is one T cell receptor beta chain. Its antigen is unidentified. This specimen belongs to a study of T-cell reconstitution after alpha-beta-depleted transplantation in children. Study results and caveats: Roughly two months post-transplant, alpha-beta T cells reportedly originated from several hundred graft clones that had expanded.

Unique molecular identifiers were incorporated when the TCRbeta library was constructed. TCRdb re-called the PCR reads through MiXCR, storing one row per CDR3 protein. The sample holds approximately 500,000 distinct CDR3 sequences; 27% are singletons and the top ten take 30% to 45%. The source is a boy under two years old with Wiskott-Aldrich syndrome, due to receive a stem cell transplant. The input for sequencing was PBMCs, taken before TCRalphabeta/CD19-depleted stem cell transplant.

CDR3 in DNA: TGCGCCAGCAGCTCCTATGCCACCGGGACTATGGTTTACGAGACCCAGTACTTC. It encodes CASSSYATGTMVYETQYF. This chain links TRBV5-1 with TRBJ2-5, with 7 positions matching TRBD2. The CDR3 spans 18 residues. From germline, CDR1 is SGHRS and CDR2 YFSETQ. Trimming at V came to 3 bases and at J to 5 bases, leaving 19 bases not matched to a gene.